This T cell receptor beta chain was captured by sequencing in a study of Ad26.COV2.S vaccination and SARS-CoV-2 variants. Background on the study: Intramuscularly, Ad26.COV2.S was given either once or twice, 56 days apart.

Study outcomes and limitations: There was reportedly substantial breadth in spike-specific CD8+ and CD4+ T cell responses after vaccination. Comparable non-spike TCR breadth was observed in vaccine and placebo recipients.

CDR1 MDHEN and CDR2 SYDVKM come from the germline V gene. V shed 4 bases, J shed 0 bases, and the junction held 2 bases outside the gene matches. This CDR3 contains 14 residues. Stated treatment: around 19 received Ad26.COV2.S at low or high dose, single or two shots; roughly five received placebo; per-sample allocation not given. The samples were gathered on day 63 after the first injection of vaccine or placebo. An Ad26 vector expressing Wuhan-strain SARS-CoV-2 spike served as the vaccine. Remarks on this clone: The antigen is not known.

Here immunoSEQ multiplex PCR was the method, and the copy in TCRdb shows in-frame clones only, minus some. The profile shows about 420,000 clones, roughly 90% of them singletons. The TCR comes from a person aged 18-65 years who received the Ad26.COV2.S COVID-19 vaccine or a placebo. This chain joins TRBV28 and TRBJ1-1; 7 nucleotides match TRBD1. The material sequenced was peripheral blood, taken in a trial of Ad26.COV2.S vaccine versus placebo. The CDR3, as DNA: TGTGCCAGCAGTTCCGGACAGGTGAACACTGAAGCTTTCTTT. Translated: CASSSGQVNTEAFF.